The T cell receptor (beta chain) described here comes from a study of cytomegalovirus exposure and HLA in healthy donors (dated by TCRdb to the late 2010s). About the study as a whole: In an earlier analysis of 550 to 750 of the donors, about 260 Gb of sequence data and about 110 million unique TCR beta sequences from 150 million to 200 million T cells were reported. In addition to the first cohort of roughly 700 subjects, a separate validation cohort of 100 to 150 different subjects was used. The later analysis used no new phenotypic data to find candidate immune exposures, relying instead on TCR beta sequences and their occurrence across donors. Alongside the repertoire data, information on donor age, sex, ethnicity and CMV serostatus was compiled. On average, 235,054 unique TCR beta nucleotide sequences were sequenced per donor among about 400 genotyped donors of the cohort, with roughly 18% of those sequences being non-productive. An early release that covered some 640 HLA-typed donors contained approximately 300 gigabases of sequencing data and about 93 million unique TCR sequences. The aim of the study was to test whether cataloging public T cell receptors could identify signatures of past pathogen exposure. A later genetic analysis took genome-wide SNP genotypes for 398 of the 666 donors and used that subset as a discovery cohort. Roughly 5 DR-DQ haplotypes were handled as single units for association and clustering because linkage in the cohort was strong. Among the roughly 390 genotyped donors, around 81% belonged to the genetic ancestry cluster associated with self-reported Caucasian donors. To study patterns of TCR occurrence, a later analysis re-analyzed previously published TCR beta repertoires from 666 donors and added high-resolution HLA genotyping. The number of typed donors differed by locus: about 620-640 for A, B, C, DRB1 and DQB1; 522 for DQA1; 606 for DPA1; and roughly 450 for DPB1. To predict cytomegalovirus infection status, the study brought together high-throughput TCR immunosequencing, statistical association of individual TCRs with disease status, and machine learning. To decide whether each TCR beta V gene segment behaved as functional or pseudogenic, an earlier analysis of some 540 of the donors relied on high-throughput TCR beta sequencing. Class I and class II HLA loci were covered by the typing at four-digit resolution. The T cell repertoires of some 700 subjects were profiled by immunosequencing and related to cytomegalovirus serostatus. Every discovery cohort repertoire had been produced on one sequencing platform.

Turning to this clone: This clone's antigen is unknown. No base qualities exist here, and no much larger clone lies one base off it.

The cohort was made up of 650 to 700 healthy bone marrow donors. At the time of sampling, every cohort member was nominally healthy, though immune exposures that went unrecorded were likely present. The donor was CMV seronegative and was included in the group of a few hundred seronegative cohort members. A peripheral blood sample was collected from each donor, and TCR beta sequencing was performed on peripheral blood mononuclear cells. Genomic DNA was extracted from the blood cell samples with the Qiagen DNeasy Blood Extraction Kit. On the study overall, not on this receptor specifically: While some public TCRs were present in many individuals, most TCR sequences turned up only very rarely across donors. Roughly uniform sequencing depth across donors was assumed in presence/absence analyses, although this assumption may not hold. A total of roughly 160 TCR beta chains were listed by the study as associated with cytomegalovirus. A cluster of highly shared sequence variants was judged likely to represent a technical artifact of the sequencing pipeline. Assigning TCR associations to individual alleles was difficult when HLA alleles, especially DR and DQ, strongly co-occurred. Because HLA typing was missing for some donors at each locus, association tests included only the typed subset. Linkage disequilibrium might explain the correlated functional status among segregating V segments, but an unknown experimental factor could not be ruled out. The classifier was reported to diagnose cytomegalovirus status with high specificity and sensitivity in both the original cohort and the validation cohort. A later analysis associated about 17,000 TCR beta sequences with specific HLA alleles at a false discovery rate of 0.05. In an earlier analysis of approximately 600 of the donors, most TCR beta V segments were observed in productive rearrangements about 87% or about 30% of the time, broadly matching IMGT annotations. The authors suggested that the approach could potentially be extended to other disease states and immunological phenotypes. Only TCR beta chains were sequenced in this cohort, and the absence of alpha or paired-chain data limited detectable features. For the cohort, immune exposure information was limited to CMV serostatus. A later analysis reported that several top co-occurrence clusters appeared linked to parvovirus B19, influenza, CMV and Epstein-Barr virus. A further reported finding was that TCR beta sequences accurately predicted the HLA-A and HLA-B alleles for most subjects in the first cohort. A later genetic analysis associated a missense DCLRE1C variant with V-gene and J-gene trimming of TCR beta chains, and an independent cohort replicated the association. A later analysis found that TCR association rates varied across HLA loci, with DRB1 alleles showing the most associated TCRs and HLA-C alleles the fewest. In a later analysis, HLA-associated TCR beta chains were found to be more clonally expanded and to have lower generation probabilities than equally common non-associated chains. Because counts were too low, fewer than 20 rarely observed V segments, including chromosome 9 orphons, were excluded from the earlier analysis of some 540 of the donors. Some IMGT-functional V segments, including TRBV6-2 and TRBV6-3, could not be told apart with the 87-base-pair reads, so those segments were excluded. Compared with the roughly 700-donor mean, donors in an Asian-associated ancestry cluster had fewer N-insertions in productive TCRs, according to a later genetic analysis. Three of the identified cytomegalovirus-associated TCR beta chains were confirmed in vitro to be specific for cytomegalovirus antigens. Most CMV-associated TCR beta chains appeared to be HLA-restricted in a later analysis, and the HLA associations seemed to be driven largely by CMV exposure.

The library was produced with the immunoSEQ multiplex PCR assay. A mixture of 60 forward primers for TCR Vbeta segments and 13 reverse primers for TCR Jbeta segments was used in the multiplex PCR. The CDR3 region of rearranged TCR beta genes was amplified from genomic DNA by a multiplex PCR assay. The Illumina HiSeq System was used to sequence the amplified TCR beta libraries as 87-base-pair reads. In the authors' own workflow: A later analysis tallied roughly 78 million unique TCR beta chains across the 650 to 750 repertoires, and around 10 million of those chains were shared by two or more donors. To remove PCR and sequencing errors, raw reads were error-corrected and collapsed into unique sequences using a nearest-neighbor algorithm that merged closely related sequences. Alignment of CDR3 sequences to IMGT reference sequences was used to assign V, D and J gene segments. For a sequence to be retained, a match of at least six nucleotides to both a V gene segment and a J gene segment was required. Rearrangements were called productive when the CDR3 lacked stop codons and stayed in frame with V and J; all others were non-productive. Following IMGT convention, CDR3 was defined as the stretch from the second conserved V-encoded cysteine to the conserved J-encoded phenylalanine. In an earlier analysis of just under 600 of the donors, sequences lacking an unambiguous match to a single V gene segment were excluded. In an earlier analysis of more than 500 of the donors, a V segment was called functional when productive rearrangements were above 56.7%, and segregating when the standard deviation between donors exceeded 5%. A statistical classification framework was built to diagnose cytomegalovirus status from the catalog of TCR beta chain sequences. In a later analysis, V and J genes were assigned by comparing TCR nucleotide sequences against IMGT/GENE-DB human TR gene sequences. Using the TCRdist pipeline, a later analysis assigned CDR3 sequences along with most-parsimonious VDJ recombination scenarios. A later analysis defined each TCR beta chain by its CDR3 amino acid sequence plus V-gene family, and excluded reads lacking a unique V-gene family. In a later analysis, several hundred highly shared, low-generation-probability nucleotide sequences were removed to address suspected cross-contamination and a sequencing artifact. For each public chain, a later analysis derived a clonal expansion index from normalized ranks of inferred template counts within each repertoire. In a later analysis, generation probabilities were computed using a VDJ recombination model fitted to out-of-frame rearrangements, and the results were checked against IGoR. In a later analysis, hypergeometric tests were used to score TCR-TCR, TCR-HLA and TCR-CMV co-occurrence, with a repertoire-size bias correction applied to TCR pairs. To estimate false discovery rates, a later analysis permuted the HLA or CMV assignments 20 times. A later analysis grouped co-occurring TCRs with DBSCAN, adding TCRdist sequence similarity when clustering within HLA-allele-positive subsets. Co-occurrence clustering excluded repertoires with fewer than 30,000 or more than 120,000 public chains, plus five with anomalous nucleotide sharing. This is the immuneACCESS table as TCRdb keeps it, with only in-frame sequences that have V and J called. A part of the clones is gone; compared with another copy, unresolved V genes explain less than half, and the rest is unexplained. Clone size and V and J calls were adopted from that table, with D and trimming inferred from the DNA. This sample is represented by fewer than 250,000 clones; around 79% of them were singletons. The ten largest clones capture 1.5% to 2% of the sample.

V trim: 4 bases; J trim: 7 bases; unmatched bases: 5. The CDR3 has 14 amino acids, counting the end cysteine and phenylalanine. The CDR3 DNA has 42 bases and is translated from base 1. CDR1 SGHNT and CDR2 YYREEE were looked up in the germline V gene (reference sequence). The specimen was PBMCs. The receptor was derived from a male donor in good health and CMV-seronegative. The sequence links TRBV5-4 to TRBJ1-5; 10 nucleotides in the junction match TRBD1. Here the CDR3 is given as CASSRQGASQPQHF. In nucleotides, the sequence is TGTGCCAGCAGCAGACAGGGGGCGAGCCAGCCCCAGCATTTT.